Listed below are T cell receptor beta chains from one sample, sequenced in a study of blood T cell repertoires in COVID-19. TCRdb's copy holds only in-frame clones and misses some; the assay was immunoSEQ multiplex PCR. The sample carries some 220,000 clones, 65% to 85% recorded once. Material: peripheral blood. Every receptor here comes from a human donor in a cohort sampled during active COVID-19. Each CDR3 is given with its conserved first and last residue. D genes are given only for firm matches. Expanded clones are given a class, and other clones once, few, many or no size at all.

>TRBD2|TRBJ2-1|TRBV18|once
CASSPGLGGRYNEQFF
TGTGCCAGCTCCCCTGGACTAGGCGGTCGATACAATGAGCAGTTCTTC
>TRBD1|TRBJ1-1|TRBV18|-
CASSPEGAQLNTEAFF
TGTGCCAGCTCACCTGAGGGGGCGCAACTGAACACTGAAGCTTTCTTT
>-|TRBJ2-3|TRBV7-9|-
CASSLTTGLGTDTQYF
TGTGCCAGCAGCTTAACCACAGGTCTAGGCACAGATACGCAGTATTTT
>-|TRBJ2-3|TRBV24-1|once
CATSEATPGQWGGTQYF
TGTGCCACCAGTGAGGCTACTCCGGGACAATGGGGTGGTACGCAGTATTTT
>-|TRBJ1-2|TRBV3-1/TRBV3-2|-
CASSDENGYTF
TGTGCCAGCAGCGATGAGAATGGCTACACCTTC
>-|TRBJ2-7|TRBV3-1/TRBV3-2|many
CASSQAPGQILPYEQYF
TGTGCCAGCAGCCAAGCTCCGGGACAAATACTCCCCTACGAGCAGTACTTC
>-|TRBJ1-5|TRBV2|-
CASSGQALNQPQHF
TGTGCCAGCAGTGGACAGGCGCTCAATCAGCCCCAGCATTTT
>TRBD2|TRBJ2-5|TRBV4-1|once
CASSHRAGGAGEQETQYF
TGCGCCAGCAGCCATCGGGCGGGAGGCGCGGGAGAACAAGAGACCCAGTACTTC
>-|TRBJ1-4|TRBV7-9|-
CASSPNSHGTEKLFF
TGTGCCAGCAGCCCGAACAGTCACGGTACTGAAAAACTGTTTTTT
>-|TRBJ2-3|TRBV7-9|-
CASSYASAYTQYF
TGTGCCAGCAGTTATGCTAGCGCTTATACGCAGTATTTT
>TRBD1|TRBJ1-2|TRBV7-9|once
CASSFGQDINYGYTF
TGTGCCAGCAGCTTCGGACAGGATATTAACTATGGCTACACCTTC
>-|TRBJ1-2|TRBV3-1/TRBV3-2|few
CASTSGERYTF
TGTGCCAGCACCTCAGGGGAACGCTACACCTTC